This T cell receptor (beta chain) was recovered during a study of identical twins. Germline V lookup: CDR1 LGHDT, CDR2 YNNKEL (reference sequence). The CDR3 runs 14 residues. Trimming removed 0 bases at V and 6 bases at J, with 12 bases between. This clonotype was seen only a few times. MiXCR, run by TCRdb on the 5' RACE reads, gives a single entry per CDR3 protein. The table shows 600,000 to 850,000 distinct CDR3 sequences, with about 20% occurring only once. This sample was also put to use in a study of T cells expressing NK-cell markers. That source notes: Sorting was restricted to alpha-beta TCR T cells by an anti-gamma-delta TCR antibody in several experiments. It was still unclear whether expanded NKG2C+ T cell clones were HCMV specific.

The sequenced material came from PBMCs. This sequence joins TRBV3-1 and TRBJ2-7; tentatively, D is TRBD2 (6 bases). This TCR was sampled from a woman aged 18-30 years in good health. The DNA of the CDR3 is TGTGCCAGCAGCCAAGATTTGAGGGGAGGCGAGCAGTACTTC. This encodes CASSQDLRGGEQYF.